One and the same sample provided the 28 T cell receptor beta chains below, sequenced in a study of vaccination and CD4 T cells after COVID-19. With the Oncomine TCR Beta short-read assay, DNA from cultured CD4+ T cells was sequenced. TCRdb redid the calling of the PCR reads with MiXCR, one entry per CDR3 protein. The sample holds roughly 16,000 distinct CDR3 sequences, over 55% seen once. No antigen has been identified for these receptors. The treatment was: roughly 11-day PBMC culture with coronavirus spike peptide pools or control peptides (ViraFEST assay). Source material: CD4+ T cells from blood, cultured in vitro. All receptors come from a human donor who had recovered from COVID-19.

The chain is built from TRBV6-1 and TRBJ1-2; D not certain. Germline V gene lookup returns CDR1 MNHNS and CDR2 SASEGT. The CDR3 spans 13 residues. V was trimmed by 2 bases and J by 4 bases, leaving 8 bases between them. The CDR3 region is CASSELRVYGYTF. DNA of the CDR3: TGTGCCAGCAGTGAACTTAGGGTCTATGGCTACACCTTC.

The chain employs TRBV5-1 and TRBJ2-3, with 9 bases that match TRBD1. Per the germline V gene, CDR1 is SGHRS and CDR2 is YFSETQ. The CDR3 has 17 residues. V gave up 4 bases and J gave up 4 bases; unmatched junction bases: 13. In DNA, the CDR3 is TGCGCCAGCAGCATAAACCCGGGACAGGGTGGCGCAGATACGCAGTATTTT. It yields the protein CASSINPGQGGADTQYF.

V gene TRBV4-1 combines with J gene TRBJ2-7, with TRBD1 as a possible D gene (6 bases). The CDR3 is 17 residues long. Germline lookup yields CDR1 MGHRA and CDR2 YSYEKL. The V end lost 1 base, the J end lost 2 bases, and 18 bases lay between the germline ends. The CDR3 bases are TGCGCCAGCAGCCAAGTATTACAGGGAGTCGGGGCCTACGAGCAGTACTTC. This translates into CASSQVLQGVGAYEQYF.

The sample holds a few counts of this clonotype. The chain has TRBV24-1 and TRBJ1-2; a possible D gene is TRBD1 (5 bases). CDR3 size: 14 residues. Trimming removed 4 bases from V and 1 base from J, with 9 bases in between. Germline CDR1 is KGHDR and CDR2 is SFDVKD. This CDR3 reads CATSERDRNYGYTF. CDR3 bases: TGTGCCACCAGTGAGAGGGACCGTAACTATGGCTACACCTTC.

The rearrangement uses TRBV28 and TRBJ2-3; D tentatively fits TRBD1 or TRBD2 (5 bases each). CDR3 size: 16 residues. The V gene lost 2 bases and the J gene lost 1 base, with 13 bases spanning the gap. The germline V gene has CDR1 MDHEN and CDR2 SYDVKM. CDR3 amino acids: CASSLRGAIGTDTQYF. The CDR3 DNA is TGTGCCAGCAGTTTAAGAGGGGCAATAGGCACAGATACGCAGTATTTT.

The chain combines TRBV12-3 or TRBV12-4 with TRBJ2-3, with 12 bases matching TRBD1. V gave up 5 bases and J gave up 7 bases; unmatched junction bases: 7. This CDR3 comprises 15 residues. In DNA, the CDR3 is TGTGCCAGCAGTCACTCGGGACAGGGGGCCTATACGCAGTATTTT. This encodes CASSHSGQGAYTQYF.

This sequence joins TRBV7-2 and TRBJ2-3, with D possibly being TRBD2 (5 bases). The length of the CDR3 is 13 residues. CDR1 SGHTA and CDR2 FQGNSA come from the germline V gene. V was trimmed by 1 base and J by 4 bases, leaving 6 bases between them. CDR3 loop: CASSLDSADTQYF. The CDR3 region has the DNA TGTGCCAGCAGCTTAGATAGCGCAGATACGCAGTATTTT.

This chain connects TRBV19 to TRBJ1-2; D ambiguous. This CDR3 has 14 residues. V was trimmed by 3 bases and J by 1 base, leaving 9 bases between them. Germline V gene data show CDR1 as LNHDA and CDR2 as SQIVND (reference sequence). The CDR3 sequence is CASSITVNNYGYTF. The DNA of the CDR3 is TGTGCCAGTAGTATTACCGTAAATAACTATGGCTACACCTTC.

CDR3 sequence: CASSYFTRGAKDTQYF. Written as DNA, the CDR3 is TGTGCCAGCAGTTACTTTACCCGGGGGGCCAAAGATACGCAGTATTTT. The genes are TRBV6-5 and TRBJ2-3; weak D call: TRBD2 (7 bases). V was shortened by 1 base and J by 5 bases, with 16 bases between the two germline ends. In germline, CDR1 is MNHEY, CDR2 SVGAGI. CDR3 length equals 16 residues.

This clonotype was found once. V is TRBV10-3 and J is TRBJ2-7; 8 bases agree with TRBD1. Germline CDR1 reads ENHRY; CDR2 reads SYGVKD. The CDR3 has 14 residues. J gave up 7 bases and V 3 bases, and 8 bases lay outside the gene matches. CDR3 amino acids: CAISDQQGAGEQYF. CDR3 DNA sequence: TGTGCCATCAGTGACCAGCAGGGGGCTGGTGAGCAGTACTTC.

This chain connects TRBV20-1 to TRBJ2-1, with D unresolved. The CDR3 has 15 residues. The germline V gene has CDR1 DFQATT and CDR2 SNEGSKA (reference sequence). Trimming stripped 0 bases from V and 6 bases from J, with 15 bases between. CDR3 sequence: CSARDLLGLSNEQFF. The DNA for the CDR3 is TGCAGTGCTAGAGATCTCCTAGGCTTGAGCAATGAGCAGTTCTTC.

The V gene is TRBV7-2, the J gene TRBJ1-6; maybe TRBD1 (6 bases). Trimming took 6 bases from V and 2 from J, leaving 14 bases between them. The CDR3 consists of 16 residues. Germline V CDR1 and CDR2: SGHTA, FQGNSA. The DNA for the CDR3 is TGTGCCAGCAGTAAAACAGGGAGCCCCTATAATTCACCCCTCCACTTT. The encoded protein is CASSKTGSPYNSPLHF.

V usage is TRBV7-2 and J usage is TRBJ2-7, with D possibly matching TRBD2 (6 bases). V lost 1 base, J lost 1 base, and 8 bases lay in between. The CDR3 contains 14 residues. The germline V gene encodes CDR1 SGHTA and CDR2 FQGNSA. CDR3 nucleotides: TGTGCCAGCAGCTTAGATGGGAGGTCCTACGAGCAGTACTTC. Translating gives CASSLDGRSYEQYF.

This clonotype was seen a handful of times. The chain combines TRBV20-1 with TRBJ1-2; TRBD1 matches 7 bases. In germline, CDR1 is DFQATT, CDR2 SNEGSKA (reference sequence). V shed 3 bases and J 5 bases; nucleotides not matched to a gene: 0. The CDR3 length is 11 residues. The CDR3 region is CSASRGYGYTF. The CDR3 coding sequence is TGCAGTGCTAGCAGGGGGTATGGCTACACCTTC.

The chain combines TRBV27 with TRBJ1-2; D is uncertain. The CDR3 contains 11 residues. Between the trimmed V and J ends, which lost 8 bases and 8 bases, there was a span of 12 bases. Germline V gives CDR1 MNHEY, CDR2 SMNVEV (reference sequence). In nucleotides, the CDR3 is TGTGCCAGCGGACCCCCAGCGGGCTACACCTTC. This sequence encodes CASGPPAGYTF.

The chain has TRBV11-2 and TRBJ2-7; 12 positions match TRBD2. V shed 2 bases, J shed 3 bases, and the junction held 2 bases outside the gene matches. This CDR3 is built from 15 residues. Per the germline V gene, CDR1 is SGHAT and CDR2 is FQNNGV. DNA of the CDR3: TGTGCCAGCAGCTTAACTAGCGGGGGGAACTACGAGCAGTACTTC. Its protein product is CASSLTSGGNYEQYF.

The CDR3 bases are TGTGCCAGCAGGGCTAGCGGGACTTCCTACAATGAGCAGTTCTTC. It is translated as CASRASGTSYNEQFF. The chain carries TRBV7-2 and TRBJ2-1; 9 nucleotides line up with TRBD2. Germline lookup yields CDR1 SGHTA and CDR2 FQGNSA. V lost 6 bases and J lost 1; bases outside the gene matches: 4. The CDR3 contains 15 residues.

This clonotype was seen more than once but under ten times. This sequence joins TRBV7-3 and TRBJ2-7, with a weak D call TRBD2 (6 bases). Looked up from germline, CDR1 is SGHTA and CDR2 is FQGTGA. The CDR3 loop spans 15 amino acids. Trimming took off 4 bases at V and 6 bases at J, with 19 bases between the two ends. As DNA, the CDR3 is TGTGCCAGCAGCTCCCGGGGTAGCGGAAGCCTCGAGCAGTACTTC. Residues: CASSSRGSGSLEQYF.

The V and J genes are TRBV19 and TRBJ1-6, with D maybe TRBD1 (5 bases). This CDR3 spans 16 amino acids. The germline V gene encodes CDR1 LNHDA and CDR2 SQIVND (reference sequence). Trimming left V 5 bases short and J 0 bases short, with 11 bases between. The CDR3, as DNA: TGTGCCAGTAGTTGGGGCAGGACCTCCTATAATTCACCCCTCCACTTT. This sequence encodes CASSWGRTSYNSPLHF. The full variable domain, rest sourced from reference TRBV19 and TRBJ1-6, is DGGITQSPKYLFRKEGQNVTLSCEQNLNHDAMYWYRQDPGQGLRLIYYSQIVNDFQKGDIAEGYSVSREKKESFPLTVTSAQKNPTAFYLCASSWGRTSYNSPLHFGNGTRLTVT.

This sequence joins TRBV7-2 and TRBJ2-3, with a possible D match to TRBD2 (6 bases). Germline V CDR1 and CDR2: SGHTA, FQGNSA. The CDR3 length is 14 residues. V was cut by 3 bases and J by 5 bases, with 12 bases left in between. The chain's CDR3 is CASSFGLSRDTQYF. The DNA for the CDR3 is TGTGCCAGCAGCTTCGGACTATCCCGAGATACGCAGTATTTT. Combining the CDR3 with reference TRBV7-2 and TRBJ2-3 gives the whole variable domain GAGVSQSPSNKVTEKGKDVELRCDPISGHTALYWYRQSLGQGLEFLIYFQGNSAPDKSGLPSDRFSAERTGGSVSTLTIQRTQQEDSAVYLCASSFGLSRDTQYFGPGTRLTVL.

The chain is built from TRBV19 and TRBJ2-7, with D unclear. With 1 base removed from V and 6 bases from J, the gap between germline ends came to 13 bases. Per germline, CDR1 LNHDA and CDR2 SQIVND (reference sequence). This CDR3 is 14 amino acids long. In DNA, the CDR3 is TGTGCCAGTAGTATAGCCGATGGACGTAGCGAGCAGTACTTC. Translating gives CASSIADGRSEQYF. Looking up the rest from reference TRBV19 and TRBJ2-7 gives the full variable domain: DGGITQSPKYLFRKEGQNVTLSCEQNLNHDAMYWYRQDPGQGLRLIYYSQIVNDFQKGDIAEGYSVSREKKESFPLTVTSAQKNPTAFYLCASSIADGRSEQYFGPGTRLTVT.

This chain links TRBV5-1 with TRBJ2-3, with D possibly TRBD2 on 5 matching bases. This CDR3 has 16 residues. Per the germline V gene, CDR1 is SGHRS and CDR2 is YFSETQ. V lost 0 bases to trimming and J lost 2 bases, with 13 bases between them. CDR3 DNA sequence: TGCGCCAGCAGCTTGGGGACTCCAATATACACAGATACGCAGTATTTT. It translates to CASSLGTPIYTDTQYF.

A few counts support this clonotype. In DNA form, the CDR3 reads TGTGCCAGCAGTCCCCAAGAGGGGAAAGATGTTGAAGCTTTCTTT. Residues: CASSPQEGKDVEAFF. This chain uses TRBV6-1 with TRBJ1-1, with D perhaps matching TRBD1 (5 bases). Germline CDR1 and CDR2: MNHNS and SASEGT. This CDR3 contains 15 residues. Between the trimmed V and J ends, which lost 5 bases and 7 bases, there was a span of 20 bases.

The V call is TRBV19, the J call TRBJ1-1, with D possibly TRBD1 on 5 matching bases. Looked up from germline, CDR1 is LNHDA and CDR2 is SQIVND (reference sequence). The CDR3 spans 17 residues. With 2 bases removed from V and 0 bases from J, the gap between germline ends came to 16 bases. This chain's CDR3 is CASSIRQSYALNTEAFF. Written as DNA, the CDR3 is TGTGCCAGTAGTATAAGACAGTCCTACGCCCTGAACACTGAAGCTTTCTTT.

A few counts support this clonotype. The rearrangement uses TRBV20-1 and TRBJ2-2; D might be TRBD2 (5 bases). This CDR3 has 13 amino acids. Looked up from germline, CDR1 is DFQATT and CDR2 is SNEGSKA (reference sequence). CDR3 nucleotide sequence: TGCAGCACCACCCACGGGGTCGACGGGGAGCTGTTTTTT. Translation gives CSTTHGVDGELFF.

V usage is TRBV7-9 and J usage is TRBJ2-3; 9 bases are a match to TRBD2. V lost 6 bases and J lost 0; bases outside the gene matches: 7. The CDR3 length is 16 residues. Germline V gene sequence: CDR1 SEHNR, CDR2 FQNEAQ (reference sequence). CDR3 coding DNA: TGTGCCAGCAGTAATAGCGGGAGAATGAGCACAGATACGCAGTATTTT. Amino acid sequence: CASSNSGRMSTDTQYF.

This chain joins TRBV15 and TRBJ1-4; 9 nucleotides agree with TRBD1. Looked up from germline, CDR1 is LNHNV and CDR2 is YYDKDF (reference sequence). V gave up 3 bases and J gave up 5 bases; unmatched junction bases: 4. The CDR3 contains 15 residues. This CDR3 reads CATSRSGTGNEKLFF. CDR3 DNA: TGTGCCACCAGCAGGTCCGGGACAGGGAATGAAAAACTGTTTTTT.

In its sample, this clonotype was seen a few times. The V gene is TRBV6-1, the J gene TRBJ2-2, with D possibly matching TRBD1 (5 bases). V lost 5 bases and J lost 2, with 9 bases in between. Germline CDR1 and CDR2: MNHNS and SASEGT. This CDR3 has 14 residues. The CDR3 DNA follows: TGTGCCAGCAGTCCAGGGATTAACACCGGGGAGCTGTTTTTT. Encoded protein: CASSPGINTGELFF.